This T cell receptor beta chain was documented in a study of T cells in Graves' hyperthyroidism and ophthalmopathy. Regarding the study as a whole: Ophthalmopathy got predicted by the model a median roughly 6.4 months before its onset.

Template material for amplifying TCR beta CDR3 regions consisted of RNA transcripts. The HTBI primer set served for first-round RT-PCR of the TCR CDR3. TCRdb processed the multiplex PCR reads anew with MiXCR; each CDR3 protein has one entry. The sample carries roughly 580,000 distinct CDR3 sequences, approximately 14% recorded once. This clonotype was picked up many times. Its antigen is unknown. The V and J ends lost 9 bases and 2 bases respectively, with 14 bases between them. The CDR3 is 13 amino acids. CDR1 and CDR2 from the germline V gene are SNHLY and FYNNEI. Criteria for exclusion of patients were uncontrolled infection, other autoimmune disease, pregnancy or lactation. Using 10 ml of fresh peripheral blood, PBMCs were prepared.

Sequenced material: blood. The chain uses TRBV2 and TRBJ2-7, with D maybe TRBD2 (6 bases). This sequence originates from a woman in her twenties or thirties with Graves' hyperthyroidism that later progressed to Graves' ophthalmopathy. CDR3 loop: CASCPGVPYEQYF. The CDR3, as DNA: TGTGCCAGTTGCCCGGGAGTCCCCTACGAGCAGTACTTC. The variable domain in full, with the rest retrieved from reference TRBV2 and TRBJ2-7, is EPEVTQTPSHQVTQMGQEVILRCVPISNHLYFYWYRQILGQKVEFLVSFYNNEISEKSEIFDDQFSVERPDGSNFTLKIRSTKLEDSAMYFCASCPGVPYEQYFGPGTRLTVT.